The present T cell receptor (beta chain) was sequenced within a study of Graves' ophthalmopathy and Graves' hyperthyroidism. Using RNA transcripts, the TCR beta CDR3 regions were amplified. After a first-round RT-PCR with HTBI primers, a second-round multiplex PCR was run. TCRdb passed the multiplex PCR reads through MiXCR, listing each CDR3 protein once. The sample has hundreds of thousands of distinct CDR3 sequences; about 46% are singletons. The receptor comes from an adult man with Graves' ophthalmopathy. The sequenced material came from peripheral blood.

CDR3 amino acids: CSARGLTGGLRTYEQYF. The CDR3, as DNA: TGCAGTGCTAGAGGACTAACAGGGGGGCTTAGGACCTACGAGCAGTACTTC. This sequence joins TRBV20-1 and TRBJ2-7, with 8 bases that match TRBD1. Germline trimming cut 1 base from V and 2 bases from J; bases unmatched to any gene: 13. CDR1 is DFQATT and CDR2 is SNEGSKA in the germline V gene (reference sequence). This CDR3 is 17 amino acids long.